Sequencing of this T cell receptor (beta chain) was carried out in a study of cytomegalovirus exposure and HLA in healthy donors. Study-level points and caveats: Among the CMV-associated chains, a few were confirmed in vitro as specific for CMV antigens.

Assay used: immunoSEQ multiplex PCR; TCRdb lists only in-frame clones, some missing. The table shows over 35,000 clones, with 90% to 95% occurring only once. This clone has only one observation. Antigen unknown. This CDR3 region has 13 residues. The J segment lost 3 bases and the V segment lost 6 bases, leaving 3 bases of the junction unmatched. Germline lookup yields CDR1 LNHDA and CDR2 SQIVND (reference sequence). The sequencing input was PBMCs. V gene TRBV19 combines with J gene TRBJ2-5, with 8 bases that match TRBD2. The receptor was derived from a young man in good health and CMV-seronegative. CDR3 nucleotide sequence: TGTGCCAGTAGCGTGGGACTAGAAGAGACCCAGTACTTC. As protein: CASSVGLEETQYF.